Following are 20 T cell receptor beta chains from one sample sequenced in a study of glioma-infiltrating T cells. Amplification of TCR alpha and beta CDR3 regions from RNA used iRepertoire nested multiplex PCR. One entry per CDR3 protein results from TCRdb running MiXCR on the multiplex PCR reads. This table has about 410,000 distinct CDR3 sequences, less than 50% appearing once. The source material was glioma tissue, nonneoplastic brain tissue, or PBMCs (not recorded which). The receptors derive from a human donor with low-grade glioma or glioblastoma, undergoing nonglioma brain surgery, or in good health (not recorded which).

On this clonotype itself: In this CDR3 the conserved last residue, phenylalanine or tryptophan, is missing, so a read error is likely. The V gene is TRBV18, the J gene TRBJ1-3; D call uncertain. Trimming pared 6 bases from V and 0 bases from J, leaving 6 bases between. The length of the CDR3 is 13 residues. The V gene's germline CDR1 is KGHSH and CDR2 LQKENI. CDR3 protein: CASSGGSGNTIYL. CDR3 bases: TGTGCCAGCTCCGGCGGCTCTGGAAACACCATATATCTT.

The chain combines TRBV18 with TRBJ2-1; D is possibly TRBD1 or TRBD2 (6 bases each). The V gene lost 3 bases and the J gene lost 5 bases, with 14 bases spanning the gap. This CDR3 region has 15 residues. Germline CDR1 and CDR2: KGHSH and LQKENI. CDR3: CASSPLGGPNNEQFF. DNA for the CDR3: TGTGCCAGCTCACCTCTGGGGGGCCCGAACAATGAGCAGTTCTTC. The full variable domain, its missing parts supplied by reference TRBV18 and TRBJ2-1, is NAGVMQNPRHLVRRRGQEARLRCSPMKGHSHVYWYRQLPEEGLKFMVYLQKENIIDESGMPKERFSAEFPKEGPSILRIQQVVRGDSAAYFCASSPLGGPNNEQFFGPGTRLTVL.

DNA of the CDR3: TGCAGTGCTAGAACGACTAGCGGGAGGGCCTACAATGAGCAGTTCTTC. Amino acids: CSARTTSGRAYNEQFF. V gene TRBV20-1 combines with J gene TRBJ2-1; the match to TRBD2 covers 14 bases. Looked up from germline, CDR1 is DFQATT and CDR2 is SNEGSKA (reference sequence). V trimming: 2 bases; J trimming: 2 bases; junction bases outside the gene matches: 2. This CDR3 contains 16 residues.

Regarding this clonotype: A much larger clonotype is one base distant, so this may be a read error. The chain is built from TRBV20-1 and TRBJ2-1; D is unresolved. CDR1 and CDR2 from the germline V gene are DFQATT and SNEGSKA (reference sequence). The CDR3 spans 11 residues. V lost 6 bases and J lost 12, with 15 bases in between. The CDR3, as DNA: TGCAGTGCCGTCAACAGTATGGGGCAGTTCTTC. It encodes CSAVNSMGQFF.

The CDR3 nucleotides are TGTGCCAGCGGTTCCCCGGGACAGGTCACTGAAGCTTTCTTT. Amino acids: CASGSPGQVTEAFF. The chain couples TRBV6-4 to TRBJ1-1, with TRBD1 identical over 8 bases. Germline CDR1 and CDR2: MRHNA and SNTAGT. The CDR3 is made up of 14 amino acids. J was trimmed by 4 bases and V by 8 bases; bases with no gene match: 9.

The chain couples TRBV6-1 to TRBJ1-3; weak D call: TRBD1 (5 bases). Germline loops: CDR1 MNHNS, CDR2 SASEGT. Trimming pared 5 bases from V and 4 bases from J, leaving 21 bases between. This CDR3 is built from 17 residues. Written as DNA, the CDR3 is TGTGCCAGCAGTTCCTTTACGAGGGGCAGAATAGGAAACACCATATATTTT. This gives the protein CASSSFTRGRIGNTIYF.

The chain combines TRBV6-4 with TRBJ2-2; D is ambiguous. Germline V gene lookup returns CDR1 MRHNA and CDR2 SNTAGT. The CDR3 extends over 15 amino acids. V lost 0 bases, J lost 8 bases, and 13 bases lay in between. The CDR3 region has the DNA TGTGCCAGCAGTGACTCGAGAGATACACGGGGGGAGCTGTTTTTT. Protein product: CASSDSRDTRGELFF.

The chain combines TRBV6-1 with TRBJ2-3; 9 positions match TRBD2. Germline CDR1 MNHNS, CDR2 SASEGT. J gave up 6 bases and V 11 bases, and 9 bases lay outside the gene matches. The CDR3 runs 13 residues. The DNA for the CDR3 is TGTGCCTCAGGGGCGGGAGGGCCCGATACGCAGTATTTT. Translation gives CASGAGGPDTQYF.

The rearrangement links TRBV12-3 or TRBV12-4 to TRBJ1-1, with TRBD1 identical over 7 bases. After removal of 5 bases from V and 7 bases from J, the junction contained 10 bases not matched to a gene. The CDR3 runs to 14 residues. CDR3 nucleotide sequence: TGTGCCAGCAGTCGGATGGCAGGGGGAGATGAAGCTTTCTTT. Its protein product is CASSRMAGGDEAFF.

This clonotype was counted at least ten times. V usage is TRBV27 and J usage is TRBJ2-3; TRBD2 might be the D (5 bases). V shed 5 bases and J shed 2 bases, with 11 bases lying between them. CDR1 MNHEY and CDR2 SMNVEV come from the germline V gene (reference sequence). CDR3 length equals 14 residues. The DNA for the CDR3 is TGTGCCAGCAGTCCCCGGGGTTACACAGATACGCAGTATTTT. Translating it yields CASSPRGYTDTQYF.

The chain joins TRBV6-1 to TRBJ1-4, with D unclear. Germline CDR1 MNHNS, CDR2 SASEGT. V was clipped by 11 bases and J by 0 bases, with 10 bases between them. The length of the CDR3 is 13 residues. DNA for the CDR3: TGTGCCTCCAGAGTTGCAACTAATGAAAAACTGTTTTTT. Its protein product is CASRVATNEKLFF.

As to this clonotype: A read error may account for a junction end that differs from germline. The chain uses TRBV2 and TRBJ2-1; no definite D call. The length of the CDR3 is 16 residues. The germline gives CDR1 SNHLY, CDR2 FYNNEI. This CDR3 reads CAGSDVERPSYNEQLF. The CDR3 nucleotides read TGTGCCGGCAGTGATGTTGAGAGGCCCTCCTACAATGAGCAGCTCTTC.

This clonotype was detected only once. The rearrangement joins TRBV28 to TRBJ1-5, with D uncertain. This CDR3 has 12 residues. V lost 3 bases and J 8 bases, leaving 8 bases between the germline ends. Germline V gene data show CDR1 as MDHEN and CDR2 as SYDVKM. CDR3 loop: CASSFGSKPQHF. CDR3 nucleotides: TGTGCCAGCAGTTTTGGGAGTAAGCCCCAGCATTTT.

This chain connects TRBV19 to TRBJ2-1, with D possibly TRBD2 on 5 matching bases. Germline-derived CDR1 and CDR2 are LNHDA and SQIVND (reference sequence). V lost 1 base and J 0 bases, leaving 13 bases between the germline ends. This CDR3 is 17 amino acids long. The CDR3 region is CASSIGLRRSSYNEQFF. CDR3 bases: TGTGCCAGTAGTATAGGCTTGCGGAGGAGCTCCTACAATGAGCAGTTCTTC.

This clonotype appeared once. A much bigger clone sits one base away, suggesting this may be a read error. The rearrangement joins TRBV20-1 to TRBJ1-1; D remains unclear. There are 12 residues in the CDR3. V dropped 1 base and J dropped 4 bases, with 7 bases sitting between them. The V gene's germline CDR1 is DFQATT and CDR2 SNEGSKA (reference sequence). The CDR3 loop reads CSARVRGTEAFF. The CDR3 region has the DNA TGCAGTGCTAGAGTGCGAGGCACTGAAGCTTTCTTT.

The chain links TRBV27 to TRBJ2-3; D is unclear. This CDR3 comprises 12 residues. V was shortened by 6 bases and J by 5 bases, with 9 bases between the two germline ends. Germline assignment: CDR1 MNHEY and CDR2 SMNVEV (reference sequence). As DNA, the CDR3 is TGTGCCAGCAGCGTAGTGGAAGATACGCAGTATTTT. Encoded protein: CASSVVEDTQYF.

In its sample, this clonotype was seen many times. This chain joins TRBV6-2 or TRBV6-3 and TRBJ1-2; D unclear. Germline V gene data show CDR1 as MNHEY and CDR2 as SVGEGT. The length of the CDR3 is 15 residues. Between the trimmed V and J ends, which lost 2 bases and 2 bases, there was a span of 12 bases. In nucleotides, the CDR3 is TGTGCCAGCAGTTACCGACGGGGATTCAACTATGGCTACACCTTC. Its translation is CASSYRRGFNYGYTF.

Ten or more counts support this clonotype. This chain uses TRBV6-1 with TRBJ1-5; D is uncertain. V was clipped by 1 base and J by 5 bases, with 9 bases between them. The CDR3 is made up of 14 amino acids. Germline V gene lookup returns CDR1 MNHNS and CDR2 SASEGT. The CDR3: CASSEVPDYQPQHF. CDR3 DNA sequence: TGTGCCAGCAGTGAAGTGCCTGATTATCAGCCCCAGCATTTT.

This clonotype has a single count. A read error may explain this, as a much larger clone is one base away. Here the CDR3 omits its conserved ending phenylalanine or tryptophan, so a read error is the likely source. The chain uses TRBV6-2 or TRBV6-3 and TRBJ2-7, with D possibly called TRBD1 or TRBD2 (5 bases each). CDR1 is MNHEY, CDR2 SVGEGT, per germline. The CDR3 length is 14 residues. V lost 2 bases to trimming and J lost 3 bases, with 11 bases between them. The CDR3 spells CASSYRDGNYEQYS. In DNA form, the CDR3 reads TGTGCCAGCAGTTACAGGGACGGTAACTACGAGCAGTACTCC.

J is TRBJ1-2 and V is TRBV5-4; the D gene is possibly TRBD1 (6 bases). The CDR3 runs 15 residues. Per the germline V gene, CDR1 is SGHNT and CDR2 is YYREEE (reference sequence). Trimming took off 0 bases at V and 4 bases at J, with 13 bases between the two ends. The CDR3 coding sequence is TGTGCCAGCAGCTTGGACAGGGACCCCCTCTATGGCTACACCTTC. Its translation is CASSLDRDPLYGYTF.